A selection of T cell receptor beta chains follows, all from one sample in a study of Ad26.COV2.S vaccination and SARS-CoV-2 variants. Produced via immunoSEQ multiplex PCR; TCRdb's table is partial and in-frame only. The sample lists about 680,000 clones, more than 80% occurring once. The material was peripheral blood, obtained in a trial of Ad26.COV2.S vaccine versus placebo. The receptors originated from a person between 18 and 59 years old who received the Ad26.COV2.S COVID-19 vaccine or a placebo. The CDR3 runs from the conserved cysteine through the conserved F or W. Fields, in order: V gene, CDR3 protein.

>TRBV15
CATSRDPPAGPRKNEQFF
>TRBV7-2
CASLLVGGSTGELFF
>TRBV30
CAWSGRREGKETQYF
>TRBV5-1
CASSARQGNSYEQYF
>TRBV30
CAWSVLDSNQPQHF
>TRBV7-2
CASSFHGQETQYF
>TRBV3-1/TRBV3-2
CASSQEPTSGTSTDTQYF
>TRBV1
CTSSQGREAPHEQYF
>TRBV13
CASSLRTGGQETQYF
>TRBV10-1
CASSDDQREKLFF
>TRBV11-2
CASSRTGTVNTEAFF
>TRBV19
CASSNRALAATDTQYF
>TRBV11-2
CASSLEDLTDTQYF
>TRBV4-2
CASSQDWAANYGYTF
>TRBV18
CASSPRARQGTEAFF
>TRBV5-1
CASSDLQGAGTQYF
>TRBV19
CASSIVSGAGNEQFF
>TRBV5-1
CASSSGQVNYGYTF
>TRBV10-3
CAISESNGRSYGYTF
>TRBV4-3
CASSQEVAGSYLHF
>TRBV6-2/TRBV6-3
CASSYGSYTEAFF
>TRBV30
CAWSVTLWNTEAFF
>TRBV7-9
CASSPRDGDTGELFF
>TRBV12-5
CASGFQTAPGNIQYF
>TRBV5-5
CASSLGNTGATYEQYF
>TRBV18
CASSPPGGFGTEAFF
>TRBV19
CASSVETGELFF
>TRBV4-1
CASSPGPPYEQYF
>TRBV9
CASSVGYISGETQYF
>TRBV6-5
CASSYRDRSYEQYF
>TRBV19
CASLGRSNQPQHF
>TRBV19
CASSGTEEANEKLFF
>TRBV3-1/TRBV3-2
CASSHFPETGNYEQFF
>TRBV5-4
CASSLGSSAVRAYNEQFF
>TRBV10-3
CAISESMGDYGYTF
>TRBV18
CASSPAERTGNTIYF
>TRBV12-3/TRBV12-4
CASSLKETQYF
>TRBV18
CASSPSNEKLFF
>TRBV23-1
CAKGPVVKNEQFF
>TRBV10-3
CAISAGLAGDEQYF
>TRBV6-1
CASSEPQGAPYGYTF
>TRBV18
CASSPLTANTEAFF
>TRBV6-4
CASSPGGGNNEQFF
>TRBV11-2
CASSSQTRDEQYF
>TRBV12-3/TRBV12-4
CASRSSGSYAQYF
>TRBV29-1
CSVERAGRGNTEAFF